This T cell receptor (beta chain) was recorded in a study of blood T cell repertoires in COVID-19. Original processing notes: Reference gene primer amplification yielded estimated nucleated cell counts. Sequencing used immunoSEQ multiplex PCR; TCRdb keeps in-frame clones, though not all of them. V and J calls plus clone size are reproduced from that table; the DNA served to infer D and trimming. The profile covers 90,000 to 120,000 clones, with around 90% appearing a single time and 4.9% taken by the ten largest. CDR1 SGHAT and CDR2 FQNNGV come from the germline V gene. The V gene end was trimmed by 5 bases and the J gene end by 8 bases; junction bases not matched to a gene: 3. This CDR3 has 13 amino acids.

The sequence came from a man aged 35 to 55 with active or convalescent COVID-19. V gene TRBV11-2 combines with J gene TRBJ2-4; TRBD2 agrees at 10 bases. The sequencing sample was made of peripheral blood. CDR3 sequence reads: CASSPSGSDIQYF. In nucleotides, the CDR3 is TGTGCCAGCAGCCCTAGCGGGAGTGACATTCAGTACTTC.